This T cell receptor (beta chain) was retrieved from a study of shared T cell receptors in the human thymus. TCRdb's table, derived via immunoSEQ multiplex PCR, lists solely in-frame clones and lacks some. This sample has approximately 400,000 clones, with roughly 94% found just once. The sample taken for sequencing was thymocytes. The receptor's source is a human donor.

CDR3 coding DNA: TGTGCCAGCAGCCCCAAGCGGGGGGCGACTCACTATGGCTACACCTTC. Amino acid sequence: CASSPKRGATHYGYTF. V usage is TRBV5-6 and J usage is TRBJ1-2; TRBD1 might be the D (6 bases). Between the trimmed V and J ends, which lost 4 bases and 3 bases, there was a span of 19 bases. Germline CDR1 SGHDT, CDR2 YYEEEE. This CDR3 has 16 residues.